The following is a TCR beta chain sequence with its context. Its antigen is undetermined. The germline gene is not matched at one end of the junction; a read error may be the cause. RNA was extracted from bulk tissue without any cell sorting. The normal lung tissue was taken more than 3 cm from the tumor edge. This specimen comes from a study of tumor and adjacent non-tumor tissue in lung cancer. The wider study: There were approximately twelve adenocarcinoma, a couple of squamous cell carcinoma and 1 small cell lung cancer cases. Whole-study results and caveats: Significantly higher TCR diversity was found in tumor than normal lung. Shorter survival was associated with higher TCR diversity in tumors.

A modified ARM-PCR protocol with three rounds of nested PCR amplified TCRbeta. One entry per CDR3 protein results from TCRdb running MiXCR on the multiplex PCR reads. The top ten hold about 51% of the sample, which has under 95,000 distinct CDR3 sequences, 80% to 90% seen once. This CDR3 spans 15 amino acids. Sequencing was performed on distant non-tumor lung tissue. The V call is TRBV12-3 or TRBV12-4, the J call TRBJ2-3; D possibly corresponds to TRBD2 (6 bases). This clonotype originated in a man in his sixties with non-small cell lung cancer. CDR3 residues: CTSNLGTGGVTGPYF. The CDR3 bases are TGTACCAGCAATCTGGGGACCGGGGGAGTCACGGGGCCGTATTTT.